These T cell receptor beta chains were read from a single sample in a study of shared clonotypes between healthy human individuals. The method was immunoSEQ multiplex PCR; TCRdb's version includes in-frame clones alone and lacks a portion of them. The sample has under 2,000,000 clones, about 94% seen once. Sequencing was done on a sample of naive CD8+ T cells sorted from blood. The receptors were sampled from a man aged 18 to 35 in good health. Each CDR3 is given with its conserved first and last residue. The order of the fields is V gene, clone size, D gene, J gene, CDR3 length, CDR3 protein, CDR3 DNA. A D gene is named only where the DNA matches it firmly. Expanded clones get a size class; other rows say once, few or many, or leave the size out.

TRBV29-1,once,-,TRBJ2-1,11,CSVLAYNEQFF,TGCAGCGTTCTCGCTTACAATGAGCAGTTCTTC
TRBV7-8,-,-,TRBJ1-1,17,CASSLTIRGGLGTEAFF,TGTGCCAGCAGCTTAACGATCCGTGGGGGGCTGGGGACTGAAGCTTTCTTT
TRBV21-1,-,-,TRBJ2-5,12,CASSASQETQYF,TGTGCCAGCAGCGCCAGCCAAGAGACCCAGTACTTC
TRBV7-9,-,TRBD2,TRBJ2-1,14,CASTPLSGGNEQFF,TGTGCCAGCACCCCTCTGAGCGGGGGGAATGAGCAGTTCTTC
TRBV11-3,-,-,TRBJ1-3,14,CASSLTLGRNTIYF,TGTGCCAGCAGCTTAACCCTGGGAAGAAACACCATATATTTT
TRBV6-6,-,-,TRBJ2-1,13,CASSYIEGNEQFF,TGTGCCAGCAGTTACATTGAGGGGAATGAGCAGTTCTTC
TRBV4-3,once,TRBD2,TRBJ2-1,17,CASSPRLAGGPGDEQFF,TGCGCCAGCAGCCCGCGACTAGCGGGAGGGCCTGGCGATGAGCAGTTCTTC
TRBV6-1,-,-,TRBJ1-4,16,CASSEDGQHSGEKLFF,TGTGCCAGCAGTGAAGACGGACAGCATAGCGGTGAAAAACTGTTTTTT
TRBV29-1,-,-,TRBJ2-7,13,CSVEADQGYEQYF,TGCAGCGTTGAGGCCGACCAGGGTTACGAGCAGTACTTC
TRBV6-5,few,-,TRBJ1-5,13,CASSYGTASPQHF,TGTGCCAGCAGTTACGGGACGGCCTCACCCCAGCATTTT
TRBV4-1,-,-,TRBJ2-7,12,CASSQGPGEQYF,TGCGCCAGCAGCCAAGGGCCCGGGGAGCAGTACTTC
TRBV7-2,-,-,TRBJ2-1,13,CASLGQSYNEQFF,TGTGCCTCCCTTGGACAGTCCTACAATGAGCAGTTCTTC
TRBV27,-,TRBD1,TRBJ2-7,13,CASRQTGYYEQYF,TGTGCCAGCAGGCAGACAGGGTACTACGAGCAGTACTTC
TRBV14,-,TRBD1,TRBJ2-2,16,CASSQEWTGYTGELFF,TGTGCCAGCAGCCAAGAATGGACAGGCTACACCGGGGAGCTGTTTTTT
TRBV7-9,-,-,TRBJ2-5,13,CASSPTGEETQYF,TGTGCCAGCAGCCCCACTGGAGAAGAGACCCAGTACTTC
TRBV9,-,TRBD2,TRBJ2-1,16,CASSVGGGVFSGEQFF,TGTGCCAGCAGCGTAGGTGGGGGGGTTTTTTCTGGAGAGCAGTTCTTC
TRBV4-3,-,-,TRBJ1-5,17,CASRERDPGKPNQPQHF,TGCGCCAGCAGAGAGAGGGACCCAGGGAAGCCTAATCAGCCCCAGCATTTT
TRBV7-9,-,-,TRBJ1-4,14,CASSGGSTNEKLFF,TGTGCCAGCAGCGGGGGGTCCACTAATGAAAAACTGTTTTTT
TRBV6-5,-,-,TRBJ1-1,13,CASSYSPLTEAFF,TGTGCCAGCAGTTACTCGCCCCTCACTGAAGCTTTCTTT
TRBV27,once,-,TRBJ2-1,15,CASRPGASGYNEQFF,TGTGCCAGCAGACCGGGGGCTAGCGGTTACAATGAGCAGTTCTTC
TRBV5-1,-,-,TRBJ2-3,16,CASSFSPGWGTDTQYF,TGCGCCAGCAGCTTCTCGCCCGGGTGGGGCACAGATACGCAGTATTTT
TRBV7-5,-,-,TRBJ1-6,18,CARSSPNDRNYCNSPLHF,TGTGCCAGAAGCTCCCCTAATGACAGAAACTATTGTAATTCACCCCTCCACTTT
TRBV4-1,-,-,TRBJ2-1,15,CASSHSGGWGNEQFF,TGCGCCAGCAGCCATTCGGGCGGATGGGGCAATGAGCAGTTCTTC
TRBV4-3,-,-,TRBJ2-7,14,CASSQELADDKQYF,TGCGCCAGCAGCCAAGAATTGGCAGACGATAAGCAGTACTTC
TRBV6-6,once,-,TRBJ1-5,13,CASSPPVGQPQHF,TGTGCCAGCAGCCCGCCAGTGGGGCAGCCCCAGCATTTT
TRBV9,-,-,TRBJ2-7,12,CASSASGGEQYF,TGTGCCAGCAGCGCCAGCGGAGGCGAGCAGTACTTC
TRBV5-4,-,-,TRBJ2-7,14,CASSLDPTSYEQYF,TGTGCCAGCAGCTTGGACCCGACTAGCTACGAGCAGTACTTC
TRBV6-1,-,-,TRBJ1-2,16,CASSEFAGLSVDGYTF,TGTGCCAGCAGTGAATTTGCAGGGCTTTCTGTGGATGGCTACACCTTC
TRBV27,-,-,TRBJ1-1,15,CASSVQIGLNTEAFF,TGTGCCAGCAGCGTGCAAATCGGATTGAACACTGAAGCTTTCTTT
TRBV4-3,-,-,TRBJ2-7,14,CASSHQGAGYEQYF,TGCGCCAGCAGCCACCAAGGAGCGGGCTACGAGCAGTACTTC
TRBV6-5,once,TRBD2,TRBJ2-2,16,CASSSETSGNTGELFF,TGTGCCAGCAGTTCTGAGACTAGCGGTAACACCGGGGAGCTGTTTTTT
TRBV30,-,-,TRBJ2-3,14,CAWSGASFRDTQYF,TGTGCCTGGAGCGGGGCCTCCTTTAGGGATACGCAGTATTTT
TRBV5-6,-,TRBD1,TRBJ2-7,13,CASSLETGAEQYF,TGTGCCAGCAGCTTGGAGACAGGGGCCGAGCAGTACTTC
TRBV7-6,-,-,TRBJ2-7,12,CASGGSSYEQYF,TGTGCCAGCGGAGGCAGCTCCTACGAGCAGTACTTC
TRBV6-1,-,-,TRBJ2-2,16,CASSELAGTPTGELFF,TGTGCCAGCAGTGAACTTGCAGGGACGCCCACCGGGGAGCTGTTTTTT
TRBV5-8,-,-,TRBJ2-7,14,CASNSGQGTLEQYF,TGTGCCAGCAACAGCGGGCAGGGAACACTCGAGCAGTACTTC
TRBV9,-,-,TRBJ2-3,15,CASSVGGLKTDTQYF,TGTGCCAGCAGCGTAGGAGGACTCAAGACAGATACGCAGTATTTT